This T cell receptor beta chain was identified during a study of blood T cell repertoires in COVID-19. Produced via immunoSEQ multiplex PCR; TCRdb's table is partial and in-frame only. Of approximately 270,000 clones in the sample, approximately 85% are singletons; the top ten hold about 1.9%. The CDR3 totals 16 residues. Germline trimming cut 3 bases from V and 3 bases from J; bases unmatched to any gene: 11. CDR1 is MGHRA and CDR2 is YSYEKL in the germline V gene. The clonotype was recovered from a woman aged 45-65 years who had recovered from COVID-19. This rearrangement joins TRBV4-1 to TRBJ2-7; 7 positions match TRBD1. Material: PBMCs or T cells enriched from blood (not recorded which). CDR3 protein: CASSHTTTRTGYEQYF. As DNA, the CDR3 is TGCGCCAGCAGCCACACGACTACTCGGACAGGCTACGAGCAGTACTTC.